Presented here are 18 T cell receptor beta chains from one specimen sequenced in a study of blood T cells in healthy people across ages (dated by TCRdb to between 2014 and 2016). Libraries were built with 5' RACE. Sequenced on an Illumina HiSeq 2500. A second PCR of 7 to 11 cycles was performed with a sample-barcoded 5' primer and a J-beta primer mix. TCRdb's own reprocessing of the public reads used fastp at Q25 and MiXCR and kept productive beta chains. A single entry per CDR3 protein holds the most common genes and DNA from its merged rows. The sample table holds 650,000 to 800,000 distinct CDR3 sequences, of which roughly 44% were seen once. Around 21% of the sample rests with the top ten. The sample consisted of blood. The receptor source for this set is a man aged 60 to 69 in good health.

This chain joins TRBV6-1 and TRBJ2-1, with a possible D match to TRBD2 (6 bases). The germline CDR1 and CDR2 sequences are MNHNS and SASEGT. CDR3 length: 13 residues. V was clipped by 2 bases and J by 13 bases, with 15 bases between them. For the CDR3, the DNA is TGTGCCAGCAGTGAACAGGAGGGAGAGACCCAGTTCTTC. Translated: CASSEQEGETQFF.

This chain links TRBV7-9 with TRBJ2-5; D is ambiguous. The CDR3 length is 15 residues. The ends were cut back, 5 bases at V and 0 bases at J, with 13 bases in the middle. Germline CDR1 reads SEHNR; CDR2 reads FQNEAQ (reference sequence). The CDR3 is CASSQPRAYQETQYF. The CDR3 coding sequence is TGTGCCAGCAGCCAACCTCGGGCGTACCAAGAGACCCAGTACTTC.

CDR3 protein: CASRKLALSNQPQHF. CDR3 bases: TGTGCCAGCAGGAAATTGGCCCTTAGCAATCAGCCCCAGCATTTT. The chain carries TRBV28 and TRBJ1-5, with D hard to call. Germline CDR1 reads MDHEN; CDR2 reads SYDVKM. With 6 bases removed from V and 0 bases from J, the gap between germline ends came to 12 bases. This CDR3 comprises 15 residues.

The chain uses TRBV5-1 and TRBJ2-1, with 8 bases fitting TRBD1. Trimming removed 4 bases from V and 10 bases from J; junction bases left unmatched: 7. The CDR3 runs 13 residues. Per germline, CDR1 SGHRS and CDR2 YFSETQ. This CDR3 reads CASSRGTGYEQFF. The CDR3 coding sequence is TGCGCCAGCAGCAGGGGGACAGGCTACGAGCAGTTCTTC.

There are a few counts of this clonotype. V usage is TRBV4-1 and J usage is TRBJ2-7; D ambiguous. The CDR3 covers 14 residues. Germline V gene sequence: CDR1 MGHRA, CDR2 YSYEKL. V gave up 5 bases and J gave up 1 base, with 12 bases separating them. This CDR3 is CASSYIDGSYEQYF. CDR3 in DNA: TGCGCCAGCAGCTACATCGACGGGTCCTACGAGCAGTACTTC.

This chain connects TRBV6-5 to TRBJ1-1, with D hard to call. Trimming took 0 bases from V and 8 from J, leaving 7 bases between them. Per germline, CDR1 MNHEY and CDR2 SVGAGI. The CDR3 loop spans 12 amino acids. The CDR3 sequence is CASSYSGCEAFF. The CDR3 DNA reads as TGTGCCAGCAGTTACTCAGGGTGCGAAGCTTTCTTT.

In its sample, this clonotype was seen many times. The rearrangement links TRBV14 to TRBJ2-1, with D perhaps TRBD1 (5 bases). Trimming took 4 bases from V and 5 from J, leaving 12 bases between them. The CDR3 spans 14 residues. The germline V gene has CDR1 SGHDN and CDR2 FVKESK. The CDR3 here is CASSRGRAHNEQFF. The CDR3 coding sequence is TGTGCCAGCAGCCGAGGCAGGGCCCACAATGAGCAGTTCTTC.

This clonotype was counted between two and nine times. The rearrangement joins TRBV20-1 to TRBJ2-1; D is possibly TRBD2 (5 bases). The CDR3 runs 14 residues. Germline V CDR1 and CDR2: DFQATT, SNEGSKA (reference sequence). V gave up 2 bases and J gave up 4 bases, with 12 bases separating them. The CDR3 protein is CSARRPRRYNEQFF. In DNA form, the CDR3 reads TGCAGTGCTAGACGGCCTAGGAGGTACAATGAGCAGTTCTTC.

The table lists this clonotype with a few counts. This chain uses TRBV15 with TRBJ2-7; 7 bases line up with TRBD1. The CDR3 has 16 residues. Germline assignment: CDR1 LNHNV and CDR2 YYDKDF (reference sequence). The V segment lost 2 bases and the J segment 3 bases; nucleotides outside the gene matches: 10. CDR3 nucleotide sequence: TGTGCCACCAGCAGAACTACAGGGGCCCAGGGCTACGAGCAGTACTTC. Encoded protein: CATSRTTGAQGYEQYF. Together with reference TRBV15 and TRBJ2-7, the CDR3 gives the full variable domain: DAMVIQNPRYQVTQFGKPVTLSCSQTLNHNVMYWYQQKSSQAPKLLFHYYDKDFNNEADTPDNFQSRRPNTSFCFLDIRSPGLGDTAMYLCATSRTTGAQGYEQYFGPGTRLTVT.

This clonotype was seen only a few times. This chain joins TRBV5-1 and TRBJ2-3; 7 bases are a match to TRBD1. V lost 7 bases to trimming and J lost 0 bases; unmatched junction nucleotides: 5. The CDR3 covers 14 residues. Germline V lookup: CDR1 SGHRS, CDR2 YFSETQ. The CDR3 DNA reads TGCGCCAGCGGGGACAGAATTAGCACAGATACGCAGTATTTT. Its protein product is CASGDRISTDTQYF.

The CDR3 loop reads CASRLSGTGSTDTQYF. For the CDR3, the DNA is TGTGCCAGCAGATTATCCGGGACAGGGAGCACAGATACGCAGTATTTT. V gene TRBV12-3 or TRBV12-4 combines with J gene TRBJ2-3; TRBD1 agrees at 9 bases. Losses at the gene ends were 6 bases for V and 0 bases for J; bases not matched to a gene: 7. CDR3 length: 16 residues.

This clonotype was counted only a few times. The chain is built from TRBV7-2 and TRBJ1-2, with D unresolved. V lost 1 base and J 4 bases, leaving 7 bases between the germline ends. This CDR3 has 13 amino acids. The germline V gene encodes CDR1 SGHTA and CDR2 FQGNSA. CDR3 sequence: CASSLELSYGYTF. CDR3 in DNA: TGTGCCAGCAGCTTAGAACTTTCCTATGGCTACACCTTC.

Only a few counts were recorded for this clonotype. The rearrangement uses TRBV12-3 or TRBV12-4 and TRBJ2-7; D is undetermined. The CDR3 is made up of 13 amino acids. V dropped 2 bases and J dropped 2 bases, with 7 bases sitting between them. CDR3 protein: CASSLRNTYEQYF. DNA for the CDR3: TGTGCCAGCAGTTTACGTAATACCTACGAGCAGTACTTC.

V and J are TRBV20-1 and TRBJ2-7; the D gene is possibly TRBD1 (5 bases). V shed 0 bases and J shed 0 bases, with 12 bases lying between them. Germline assignment: CDR1 DFQATT and CDR2 SNEGSKA (reference sequence). The CDR3 runs 15 residues. CDR3 DNA: TGCAGTGCTAGAGATGGAAGAACAGGCTCCTACGAGCAGTACTTC. It encodes CSARDGRTGSYEQYF.

V usage is TRBV2 and J usage is TRBJ2-5; D could derive from TRBD1 or TRBD2 (6 bases each). The V gene's germline CDR1 is SNHLY and CDR2 FYNNEI. The CDR3 covers 14 residues. With 9 bases removed from V and 5 bases from J, the gap between germline ends came to 19 bases. In DNA, the CDR3 is TGTGCCAGAGGGGAACAGGGAGGTTCGGAGACCCAGTACTTC. It encodes CARGEQGGSETQYF.

The CDR3 coding sequence is TGCAGTGCTTCGAGGGGGGGCGATCAGCCCCAGCATTTT. Translated, it gives CSASRGGDQPQHF. The V gene is TRBV20-1, the J gene TRBJ1-5, with D perhaps TRBD1 (6 bases). The CDR3 sequence is 13 residues long. V lost 5 bases, J lost 5 bases, and 13 bases lay in between. Per germline, CDR1 DFQATT and CDR2 SNEGSKA (reference sequence).

This clonotype was detected many times. A read error may explain this, as a much larger clone is one base away. This chain uses TRBV4-3 with TRBJ2-1; D remains unclear. The last part of the DNA fits TRBJ2-7 better; the J call may be wrong. Germline V lookup: CDR1 LGHNA, CDR2 YSLEER. The CDR3 is 15 residues long. The DNA of the CDR3 is TGCGCCAGCAGCCTTACTTTGAGCTCCTACAATGAGCAGTACTTC. Protein: CASSLTLSSYNEQYF.

This sequence joins TRBV14 and TRBJ1-2; D not certain. Trimming shortened V by 0 bases and J by 8 bases, and 4 bases separated the two germline ends. Germline CDR1 and CDR2: SGHDN and FVKESK. The CDR3 loop spans 11 amino acids. The CDR3 here is CASSQDRGYTF. In nucleotides, the CDR3 is TGTGCCAGCAGCCAAGATCGCGGCTACACCTTC.